The 17 T cell receptor beta chains in this list originate from one sample, sequenced in a study of blood T cell repertoires in COVID-19. Measured with immunoSEQ multiplex PCR; TCRdb has only the in-frame clones, and not every one. The sample contains 200,000 to 250,000 clones, around nine tenths of which appear only once. The sample was PBMCs or T cells enriched from blood (not recorded which). These receptors were collected from a woman aged 18-30 years who had recovered from COVID-19.

CDR3 region: CASSLGQGASYEQYF. The CDR3 DNA reads as TGTGCCAGCAGCTTAGGACAGGGGGCCTCCTACGAGCAGTACTTC. The gene calls are TRBV11-2 and TRBJ2-7; 10 nucleotides match TRBD1. The germline gives CDR1 SGHAT, CDR2 FQNNGV. V dropped 1 base and J dropped 0; count of bases not matched to a gene: 0. This CDR3 region has 15 residues.

This sequence joins TRBV7-2 and TRBJ1-5, with 7 bases aligning to TRBD1. This CDR3 is 14 amino acids long. The V gene end was trimmed by 6 bases and the J gene end by 4 bases; junction bases not matched to a gene: 6. CDR1 is SGHTA, CDR2 FQGNSA, per germline. The CDR3 DNA reads TGTGCCAGCAGTCTTCAGGGGGGTAATCAGCCCCAGCATTTT. Protein: CASSLQGGNQPQHF.

The chain links TRBV5-1 to TRBJ2-2; 8 nucleotides line up with TRBD2. The germline V gene encodes CDR1 SGHRS and CDR2 YFSETQ. V lost 4 bases to trimming and J lost 0 bases; unmatched junction nucleotides: 8. The CDR3 runs 17 residues. The CDR3 sequence: CASSPRVAGSNTGELFF. In DNA, the CDR3 is TGCGCCAGCAGCCCCCGGGTAGCGGGATCGAACACCGGGGAGCTGTTTTTT.

The V and J genes are TRBV28 and TRBJ1-2, with D perhaps matching TRBD1 (5 bases). The V gene lost 6 bases and the J gene lost 2 bases, with 10 bases spanning the gap. CDR3 length equals 13 residues. Germline CDR1 and CDR2: MDHEN and SYDVKM. The CDR3 DNA is TGTGCCAGCAGGAATAGACAGAACTATGGCTACACCTTC. Its translation is CASRNRQNYGYTF.

The chain joins TRBV27 to TRBJ1-1; weak D call: TRBD1 (6 bases). Looked up from germline, CDR1 is MNHEY and CDR2 is SMNVEV (reference sequence). Trimming took off 2 bases at V and 4 bases at J, with 8 bases between the two ends. This CDR3 comprises 13 residues. The CDR3 here is CASSLGRGTEAFF. The CDR3 nucleotides read TGTGCCAGCAGTTTAGGCAGGGGCACTGAAGCTTTCTTT.

The V call is TRBV5-1, the J call TRBJ1-5, with D possibly matching TRBD1 (6 bases). The germline V gene encodes CDR1 SGHRS and CDR2 YFSETQ. The ends were cut back, 0 bases at V and 3 bases at J, with 16 bases in the middle. The CDR3 has 17 residues. CDR3 nucleotide sequence: TGCGCCAGCAGCTTGGGAGCTTTGGACAGTTCCAATCAGCCCCAGCATTTT. Protein: CASSLGALDSSNQPQHF. Full variable domain (missing parts from reference TRBV5-1 and TRBJ1-5): KAGVTQTPRYLIKTRGQQVTLSCSPISGHRSVSWYQQTPGQGLQFLFEYFSETQRNKGNFPGRFSGRQFSNSRSEMNVSTLELGDSALYLCASSLGALDSSNQPQHFGDGTRLSIL.

This chain uses TRBV11-2 with TRBJ1-1; 9 nucleotides line up with TRBD1. The ends lost 4 bases at V and 5 bases at J; junction bases unmatched: 8. This CDR3 has 15 residues. Germline-derived CDR1 and CDR2 are SGHAT and FQNNGV. CDR3: CASSSTQGANTEAFF. CDR3 in DNA: TGTGCCAGCAGCTCAACACAGGGGGCGAATACTGAAGCTTTCTTT.

The chain links TRBV19 to TRBJ1-2, with a possible D match to TRBD1 (5 bases). The V gene lost 9 bases and the J gene lost 2 bases, with 22 bases spanning the gap. Germline V CDR1 and CDR2: LNHDA, SQIVND (reference sequence). CDR3 size: 16 residues. The chain's CDR3 is CASEQGGGVPNYGYTF. The DNA for the CDR3 is TGTGCCAGCGAGCAAGGCGGAGGGGTGCCGAACTATGGCTACACCTTC.

This clone was found once. This chain joins TRBV18 and TRBJ1-2; D is undetermined. V lost 6 bases, J lost 0 bases, and 14 bases lay in between. The CDR3 totals 15 residues. Germline V gene sequence: CDR1 KGHSH, CDR2 LQKENI. The CDR3 nucleotides read TGTGCCAGCTCCCAATCCGGCGGGACTAACTATGGCTACACCTTC. Translated: CASSQSGGTNYGYTF.

A word on this clone: Other DNA sequences in the sample encode the same CDR3. The chain uses TRBV3-1 (or the pseudogene TRBV3-2) and TRBJ2-7; 8 positions agree with TRBD1. The ends lost 6 bases at V and 4 bases at J; junction bases unmatched: 5. This CDR3 contains 13 residues. The germline gives CDR1 LGHDT, CDR2 YNNKEL (reference sequence). CDR3 sequence reads: CASSLGQGYEQYF. DNA of the CDR3: TGTGCCAGCAGTCTCGGACAGGGTTACGAGCAGTACTTC.

The genes are TRBV2 and TRBJ1-4; D is perhaps TRBD1 (5 bases). The germline CDR1 and CDR2 sequences are SNHLY and FYNNEI. Trimming shortened V by 6 bases and J by 0 bases, and 8 bases separated the two germline ends. This CDR3 contains 14 residues. CDR3 DNA sequence: TGTGCCAGCAGCCACAGGTCAACTAATGAAAAACTGTTTTTT. Its protein product is CASSHRSTNEKLFF.

The chain is built from TRBV2 and TRBJ1-5; D unresolved. Germline CDR1 reads SNHLY; CDR2 reads FYNNEI. The CDR3 has 12 residues. Between the trimmed V and J ends, which lost 3 bases and 6 bases, there was a span of 6 bases. The CDR3 coding sequence is TGTGCCAGCAGTGATGGGCCTCAGCCCCAGCATTTT. Its protein is CASSDGPQPQHF.

V usage is TRBV5-1 and J usage is TRBJ2-7; 9 positions match TRBD1. The trim removed 5 bases at V and 4 bases at J, leaving 7 bases unmatched. Germline CDR1 is SGHRS and CDR2 is YFSETQ. The CDR3 totals 14 residues. This chain's CDR3 is CASRAGQGRYEQYF. Written as DNA, the CDR3 is TGCGCCAGCAGGGCGGGACAGGGTCGGTACGAGCAGTACTTC.

The rearrangement joins TRBV7-9 to TRBJ2-7; 7 bases are shared with TRBD2. Trimming at V came to 1 base and at J to 5 bases, leaving 5 bases not matched to a gene. The V gene's germline CDR1 is SEHNR and CDR2 FQNEAQ (reference sequence). The CDR3 runs to 14 residues. CDR3 residues: CASSLGGGLDEQYF. The CDR3 DNA reads TGTGCCAGCAGCTTAGGGGGAGGGCTGGACGAGCAGTACTTC.

The chain links TRBV29-1 to TRBJ1-1; D ambiguous. The ends were cut back, 7 bases at V and 0 bases at J, with 12 bases in the middle. Germline V gene data show CDR1 as SQVTM and CDR2 as ANQGSEA. CDR3 length equals 13 residues. The CDR3 reads CSAIHPLNTEAFF. The CDR3, as DNA: TGCAGCGCCATACACCCATTGAACACTGAAGCTTTCTTT.

The CDR3 spells CASDFKTTWTEAFF. For the CDR3, the DNA is TGTGCCAGCGACTTTAAGACGACTTGGACTGAAGCTTTCTTT. The chain couples TRBV6-5 to TRBJ1-1, with D hard to call. The CDR3 totals 14 residues. Germline V gene data show CDR1 as MNHEY and CDR2 as SVGAGI. V shed 8 bases and J shed 5 bases, with 18 bases lying between them.

The chain joins TRBV7-2 to TRBJ2-5; D is possibly TRBD2 (6 bases). The CDR3 loop spans 14 amino acids. Trimming stripped 4 bases from V and 4 bases from J, with 13 bases between. Per the germline V gene, CDR1 is SGHTA and CDR2 is FQGNSA. The chain's CDR3 is CASSWRGAPETQYF. CDR3 bases: TGTGCCAGCAGCTGGCGGGGAGCGCCAGAGACCCAGTACTTC.